This is a list of T cell receptor beta chains from one sample in a study of brain T cells in children with intractable seizures. Measured with immunoSEQ multiplex PCR; TCRdb has only the in-frame clones, and not every one. The data contain approximately 110,000 clones, under 95% of them singletons. Specimen: peripheral blood, collected at surgery. These receptors were collected from a boy younger than two with hemimegalencephaly and intractable seizures. CDR3s include the opening cysteine and the closing phenylalanine or tryptophan. D genes are given only for firm matches.

j_gene: TRBJ1-2
len: 15
v_gene: TRBV28
d_gene: NA
CDR3aa: CASSYRRTSLYGYTF

j_gene: TRBJ1-6
len: 13
v_gene: TRBV19
d_gene: NA
CDR3aa: CASTEQGNSPLHF

j_gene: TRBJ1-1
len: 13
v_gene: TRBV27
d_gene: TRBD1
CDR3aa: CASSFPGTGRAFF

j_gene: TRBJ2-3
len: 18
v_gene: TRBV28
d_gene: TRBD2
CDR3aa: CASSLFNWLAGGKDTQYF

j_gene: TRBJ2-2
len: 16
v_gene: TRBV4-1
d_gene: NA
CDR3aa: CASSQDWQGGTGELFF

j_gene: TRBJ2-5
len: 13
v_gene: TRBV9
d_gene: NA
CDR3aa: CASSVGDGETQYF

j_gene: TRBJ2-3
len: 16
v_gene: TRBV6-6
d_gene: TRBD1
CDR3aa: CASTPGTGKGTDTQYF

j_gene: TRBJ1-4
len: 13
v_gene: TRBV20-1
d_gene: NA
CDR3aa: CSASTGGDEKLFF

j_gene: TRBJ2-7
len: 14
v_gene: TRBV29-1
d_gene: NA
CDR3aa: CSVRPSARAYEQYF

j_gene: TRBJ2-1
len: 16
v_gene: TRBV7-8
d_gene: NA
CDR3aa: CASSYLGGEVYNEQFF

j_gene: TRBJ2-7
len: 16
v_gene: TRBV15
d_gene: NA
CDR3aa: CATSEGGSPQFYEQYF

j_gene: TRBJ2-5
len: 17
v_gene: TRBV4-1
d_gene: NA
CDR3aa: CASSQDHARVLQETQYF

j_gene: TRBJ2-1
len: 14
v_gene: TRBV6-1
d_gene: NA
CDR3aa: CASSEVPGKDEQFF

j_gene: TRBJ2-3
len: 15
v_gene: TRBV18
d_gene: NA
CDR3aa: CASSPSQAGTDTQYF

j_gene: TRBJ2-5
len: 14
v_gene: TRBV6-5
d_gene: NA
CDR3aa: CASSRTGGAETQYF

j_gene: TRBJ1-2
len: 14
v_gene: TRBV28
d_gene: NA
CDR3aa: CASSPPRDGYGYTF

j_gene: TRBJ2-1
len: 15
v_gene: TRBV10-3
d_gene: NA
CDR3aa: CAISEPEFGLEKQFF

j_gene: TRBJ2-2
len: 12
v_gene: TRBV6-6
d_gene: NA
CDR3aa: CASSYWTGELFF

j_gene: TRBJ2-7
len: 13
v_gene: TRBV27
d_gene: NA
CDR3aa: CASSLRGAYEQYF

j_gene: TRBJ2-5
len: 15
v_gene: TRBV2
d_gene: TRBD2
CDR3aa: CASSAGGRTDETQYF

j_gene: TRBJ1-2
len: 13
v_gene: TRBV27
d_gene: NA
CDR3aa: CASSLSGIGGYTF

j_gene: TRBJ1-1
len: 12
v_gene: TRBV10-1
d_gene: NA
CDR3aa: CASKGTNTEAFF

j_gene: TRBJ1-4
len: 16
v_gene: TRBV4-2
d_gene: TRBD1
CDR3aa: CASSPWQGQNNEKLFF

j_gene: TRBJ2-7
len: 14
v_gene: TRBV4-1
d_gene: TRBD2
CDR3aa: CASSQGTSGSGQYF

j_gene: TRBJ2-7
len: 17
v_gene: TRBV9
d_gene: NA
CDR3aa: CASSPRGHGIRTYEQYF

j_gene: TRBJ1-1
len: 12
v_gene: TRBV28
d_gene: NA
CDR3aa: CASKLPTVEAFF

j_gene: TRBJ2-1
len: 16
v_gene: TRBV24-1
d_gene: NA
CDR3aa: CATSAGRSVFAYEQFF

j_gene: TRBJ2-2
len: 15
v_gene: TRBV4-1
d_gene: NA
CDR3aa: CASSQVASYTGELFF

j_gene: TRBJ2-2
len: 16
v_gene: TRBV7-2
d_gene: TRBD2
CDR3aa: CASSPLAGGVTGELFF